Shown below are 8 T cell receptor beta chains from a single sample sequenced in a study of neurological immune-mediated disorders. MiXCR, applied by TCRdb to the 5' RACE reads, yields one record per CDR3 protein. The sample records approximately 74,000 distinct CDR3 sequences, around 5.2% being singletons. Sequencing used PBMCs. Receptors originate from a young man with multiple sclerosis.

Turning to this clonotype: It may be a read error: a sequence one base away is much more abundant. The rearrangement joins TRBV6-1 to TRBJ2-3, with no clear D. Germline CDR1 and CDR2: MNHNS and SASEGT. Between the trimmed V and J ends, which lost 1 base and 9 bases, there was a span of 14 bases. The length of the CDR3 is 14 residues. The CDR3 spells CASSEDPKGRTQYF. CDR3 DNA sequence: TGTGCCAGCAGTGAAGACCCGAAGGGTCGCACGCAGTATTTT.

In this sample, this clonotype turned up many times. The gene calls are TRBV7-6 and TRBJ2-7; D is unresolved. Trimming took off 2 bases at V and 5 bases at J, with 7 bases between the two ends. CDR1 and CDR2 from the germline V gene are SGHVS and FNYEAQ. The CDR3 runs 12 residues. In DNA form, the CDR3 reads TGTGCCAGCAGCTTATGGCTAGACGAGCAGTACTTC. Amino acid sequence: CASSLWLDEQYF. The full variable domain, with the rest looked up from reference TRBV7-6 and TRBJ2-7, is GAGVSQSPRYKVTKRGQDVALRCDPISGHVSLYWYRQALGQGPEFLTYFNYEAQQDKSGLPNDRFSAERPEGSISTLTIQRTEQRDSAMYRCASSLWLDEQYFGPGTRLTVT.

At least ten counts were recorded for this clonotype. This chain uses TRBV5-6 with TRBJ1-5, with TRBD1 as a possible D gene (6 bases). Germline V lookup: CDR1 SGHDT, CDR2 YYEEEE. CDR3 length: 14 amino acids. V lost 1 base and J lost 9, with 14 bases in between. CDR3 in amino acids: CASSLQGTLAPQHF. The CDR3 coding sequence is TGTGCCAGCAGCTTGCAGGGGACGTTGGCGCCCCAGCATTTT.

This clonotype was detected many times. The chain combines TRBV5-1 with TRBJ2-7; D may correspond to TRBD1 or TRBD2 (6 bases each). The CDR3 contains 15 residues. V lost 2 bases and J 5 bases, leaving 17 bases between the germline ends. Germline V gives CDR1 SGHRS, CDR2 YFSETQ. This CDR3 reads CASSFNIRGDHEQYF. In nucleotides, the CDR3 is TGCGCCAGCAGCTTTAACATTAGGGGGGACCACGAGCAGTACTTC.

At least ten counts were recorded for this clonotype. This rearrangement joins TRBV9 to TRBJ2-3; 9 bases are a match to TRBD2. CDR3 length: 17 amino acids. The V segment lost 0 bases and the J segment 3 bases; nucleotides outside the gene matches: 8. The germline V gene encodes CDR1 SGDLS and CDR2 YYNGEE. CDR3 sequence: CASSVEGSSGVTDTQYF. The CDR3 nucleotides are TGTGCCAGCAGCGTAGAAGGTTCTAGCGGGGTAACAGATACGCAGTATTTT.

This clonotype was found many times. Here the CDR3 DNA reads TGTGCCAGCAGCCAAGGCGGCTTCTCCTACAATGAGCAGTTCTTC. Protein: CASSQGGFSYNEQFF. V is TRBV3-1 and J is TRBJ2-1, with D hard to call. Looked up from germline, CDR1 is LGHDT and CDR2 is YNNKEL (reference sequence). The V end lost 1 base, the J end lost 0 bases, and 7 bases lay between the germline ends. This CDR3 is 15 amino acids long.

On this clonotype itself: Compared with germline, one end of the junction differs, possibly owing to a read error. This chain joins TRBV12-3 or TRBV12-4 and TRBJ1-5; 8 bases align to TRBD1. The CDR3 is made up of 16 amino acids. CDR3 coding DNA: TGTGCCAGCAGTCCGCAGGGGGCTAATAGCAATCAGCCCCAGAATTTT. Translated, it gives CASSPQGANSNQPQNF.

Worth noting for this clonotype: A much larger clone differs from this one at a single base, so this may be a read error. V usage is TRBV12-5 and J usage is TRBJ2-2; 9 bases agree with TRBD2. This CDR3 spans 18 amino acids. Germline V gene sequence: CDR1 LGHNT, CDR2 FRNRAP. Germline trimming cut 3 bases from V and 4 bases from J; bases unmatched to any gene: 12. The CDR3 here is CASGLSLTSGDTTGELFF. The CDR3, as DNA: TGTGCTAGTGGTTTAAGCCTGACTAGCGGAGATACCACCGGGGAGCTGTTTTTT.